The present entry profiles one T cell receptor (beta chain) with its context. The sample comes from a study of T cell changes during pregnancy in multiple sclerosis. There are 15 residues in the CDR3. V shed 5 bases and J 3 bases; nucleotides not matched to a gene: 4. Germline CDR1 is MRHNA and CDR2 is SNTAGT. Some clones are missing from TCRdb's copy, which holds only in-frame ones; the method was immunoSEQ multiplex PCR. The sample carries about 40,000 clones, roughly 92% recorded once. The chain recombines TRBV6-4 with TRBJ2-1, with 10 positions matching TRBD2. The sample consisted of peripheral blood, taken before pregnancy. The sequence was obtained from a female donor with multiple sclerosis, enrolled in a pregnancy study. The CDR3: CASSSGTSDYNEQFF. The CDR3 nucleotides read TGTGCCAGCAGTTCCGGGACTAGCGACTACAATGAGCAGTTCTTC.